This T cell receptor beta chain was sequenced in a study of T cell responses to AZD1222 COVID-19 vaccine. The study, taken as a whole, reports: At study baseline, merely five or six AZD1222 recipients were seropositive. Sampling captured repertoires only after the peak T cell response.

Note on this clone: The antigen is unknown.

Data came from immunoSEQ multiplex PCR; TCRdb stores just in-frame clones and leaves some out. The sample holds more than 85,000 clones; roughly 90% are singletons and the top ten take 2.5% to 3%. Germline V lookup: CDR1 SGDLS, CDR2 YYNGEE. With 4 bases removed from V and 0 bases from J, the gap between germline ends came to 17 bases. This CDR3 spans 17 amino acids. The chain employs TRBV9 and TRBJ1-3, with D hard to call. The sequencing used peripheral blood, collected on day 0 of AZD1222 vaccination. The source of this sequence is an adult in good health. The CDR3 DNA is TGTGCCAGCAGCCCCCTGGAGGATAGAGACTCTGGAAACACCATATATTTT. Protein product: CASSPLEDRDSGNTIYF.